A single TCR beta chain is shown here with its context. Its antigen is still unknown. The data belong to a study of cytomegalovirus exposure and HLA in healthy donors. Study background: The platform used for the 100 to 150 validation repertoires matched that of the approximately 620 first-cohort repertoires, a later analysis reported.

Notes on the study in general: First-cohort TCR clusters tended to co-occur in the approximately 110 validation repertoires, a later analysis found. Listed as cytomegalovirus-associated were approximately 160 TCR beta chains.

CDR3 length: 15 residues. Losses at the gene ends were 5 bases for V and 3 bases for J; bases not matched to a gene: 6. Germline-derived CDR1 and CDR2 are SGHTA and FQGNSA. The donors were part of the validation cohort of roughly 110 subjects. That cohort was separate from the first cohort, which comprised about 730 subjects. The table came from immunoSEQ multiplex PCR; TCRdb's copy has only in-frame clones and leaves some out. The sample consists of 110,000 to 150,000 clones, more than 85% of them appearing once. The gene calls are TRBV7-2 and TRBJ1-5; 8 nucleotides agree with TRBD1. Sequenced: PBMCs. The TCR comes from a man younger than 35 in good health and CMV-seronegative. In nucleotides, the CDR3 is TGTGCCAGCAGCCGGAAGACAGGGGACAATCAGCCCCAGCATTTT. It encodes CASSRKTGDNQPQHF.